This is a list of T cell receptor beta chains from one sample in a study of post-analysis software for immune sequencing data. TCRdb itself ran the PCR reads through MiXCR, one entry per CDR3 protein. The sample holds about 800,000 distinct CDR3 sequences; roughly 29% are singletons and the top ten take more than 0.55%. Sequenced input: blood. The receptor source for this set is a girl between 5 and 17 years old with multiple sclerosis. CDR3s include the opening cysteine and the closing phenylalanine or tryptophan. Each record gives: clone size, V gene, J gene, CDR3 protein. Some rows mark clone size as missing; the rest say once, few, many or name a class of expanded clone.

>once|TRBV7-8|TRBJ2-1
CASSLATTDFGGRNEQFF
>once|TRBV3-1|TRBJ1-3
CASRQQGGFSGNTIYF
>few|TRBV6-5|TRBJ2-7
CASSYRGLLYEQYF
>few|TRBV13|TRBJ2-5
CASSLGLGRGIQETQYF
>.|TRBV5-1|TRBJ1-2
CASSPGQGSLGGYTF
>few|TRBV4-2|TRBJ1-1
CASSQEGGSGTEAFF
>few|TRBV20-1|TRBJ1-2
CSAPILGGSVGGYTF
>few|TRBV6-1|TRBJ2-3
CASSAAGRSDTQYF
>many|TRBV29-1|TRBJ2-1
CSVRGGANNEQFF
>few|TRBV5-1|TRBJ2-3
CASSLEYGDTQYF
>.|TRBV4-1|TRBJ1-1
CASSQDLGRANTEAFF
>.|TRBV4-3|TRBJ2-1
CASSQDGPISYNEQFF
>.|TRBV2|TRBJ2-1
CASSGSRDSPYNEQFF
>once|TRBV9|TRBJ2-3
CASSVGGSGRAADTQYF
>.|TRBV7-9|TRBJ2-2
CASSPPRGDPTTGELFF
>.|TRBV18|TRBJ1-1
CASSPDGGALNTEAFF
>.|TRBV5-1|TRBJ1-4
CASSLAGGMTNEKLFF
>.|TRBV12-3/TRBV12-4|TRBJ2-1
CASSPGQGAPSYNEQFF
>.|TRBV20-1|TRBJ2-3
CSAHNEARADTQYF
>.|TRBV20-1|TRBJ1-5
CSAWDGTQPQHF
>few|TRBV20-1|TRBJ2-3
CSARDKGQAQYF
>few|TRBV6-2/TRBV6-3|TRBJ1-5
CASQRWGSNQPQHF
>.|TRBV12-3/TRBV12-4|TRBJ1-5
CASSRNRGPQHF
>.|TRBV3-1|TRBJ2-5
CASSQPKGLAGEETQYF
>few|TRBV28|.
CAASGGYEQYF
>.|TRBV29-1|TRBJ1-2
CSAWDRGDYGYTF
>.|TRBV2|TRBJ2-5
CASSYQGDAKTQYF
>.|TRBV20-1|TRBJ2-1
CSARTGGGATYNEQFF
>few|TRBV6-2/TRBV6-3|TRBJ2-1
CASSPRGDRGPQQFF
>few|TRBV2|TRBJ1-2
CASSGTGIGYGYTF
>.|TRBV20-1|TRBJ2-6
CSARVRGANVLTF
>few|TRBV6-5|TRBJ1-3
CASRPGPGGNTIYF
>few|TRBV15|TRBJ2-5
CAVNSGQETQYF
>.|TRBV10-3|TRBJ2-1
CAIRGQGDSSYNEQFF
>.|TRBV29-1|TRBJ1-2
CSVSYVGYGYTF
>few|TRBV7-2|TRBJ2-7
CASSSSGTLSYEQYF
>.|TRBV7-9|TRBJ2-7
CASSQKAETYEQYF
>.|TRBV5-5|TRBJ2-7
CASSLSYRGRGEQYF
>.|TRBV11-3|TRBJ2-1
CASSLDLTGGAHNEQFF
>.|TRBV12-3/TRBV12-4|.
CASFSGLAGGPAEQYF
>few|TRBV4-1|TRBJ2-5
CASSQVGTAETQYF
>.|TRBV29-1|TRBJ2-3
CSVDVSGLGRYF
>.|TRBV20-1|TRBJ1-6
CSAMPLTGGLSKNSPLHF
>many|TRBV5-6|TRBJ2-1
CASSPGTVEQFF
>many|TRBV6-5|TRBJ2-1
CASRSGGAYNEQFF
>.|TRBV29-1|TRBJ1-2
CSVRQSYGYTF
>.|TRBV7-9|TRBJ2-5
CASSLTQGAPLPETQYF
>once|TRBV5-1|TRBJ1-5
CASSMGQGGQPQHF
>.|TRBV29-1|TRBJ1-1
CSVVRNRNTEAFF
>.|TRBV7-2|TRBJ2-7
CASSLAGSGFLIYEQYF
>.|TRBV20-1|TRBJ2-3
CSARQYRGASGTTDTQYF